The sequence of this TCR beta chain was determined in a study of blood T cell repertoires in COVID-19. Whole-study context: From T cells, B-cell-depleted T cells, or PBMCs came the material, which was cDNA or gDNA.

Cohorts were determined from participant-reported clinical history. Data came from immunoSEQ multiplex PCR; TCRdb stores just in-frame clones and leaves some out. The sample has hundreds of thousands of clones, approximately 92% seen once. V shed 5 bases, J shed 7 bases, and the junction held 4 bases outside the gene matches. This CDR3 is 13 amino acids long. The sequence came from a man under 40 who had recovered from COVID-19. J is TRBJ1-1 and V is TRBV12-3 or TRBV12-4, with TRBD1 matching 10 bases. Sample: PBMCs or T cells enriched from blood (not recorded which). This CDR3 is CASSPDRGDEAFF. In DNA form, the CDR3 reads TGTGCCAGCAGTCCGGACAGGGGGGATGAAGCTTTCTTT.